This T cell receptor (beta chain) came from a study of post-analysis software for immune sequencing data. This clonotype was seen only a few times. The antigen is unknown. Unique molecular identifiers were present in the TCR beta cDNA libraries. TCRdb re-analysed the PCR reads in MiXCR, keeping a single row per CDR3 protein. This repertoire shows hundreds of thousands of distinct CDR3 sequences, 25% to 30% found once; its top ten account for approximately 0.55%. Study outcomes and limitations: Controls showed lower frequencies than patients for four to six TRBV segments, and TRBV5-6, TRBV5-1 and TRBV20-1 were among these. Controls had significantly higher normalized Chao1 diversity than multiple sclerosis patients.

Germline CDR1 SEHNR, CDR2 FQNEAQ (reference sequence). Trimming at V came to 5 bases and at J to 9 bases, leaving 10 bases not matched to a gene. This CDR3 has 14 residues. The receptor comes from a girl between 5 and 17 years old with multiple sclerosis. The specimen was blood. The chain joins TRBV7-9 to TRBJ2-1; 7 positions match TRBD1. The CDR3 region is CASSVGTGAAEQFF. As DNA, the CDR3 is TGTGCCAGCAGCGTCGGAACAGGGGCGGCTGAGCAGTTCTTC.